This T cell receptor beta chain was sequenced for a study of shared clonotypes between healthy human individuals. The CDR3 is 15 residues long. Germline loops: CDR1 MDHEN, CDR2 SYDVKM. Between the trimmed V and J ends, which lost 5 bases and 7 bases, there was a span of 18 bases. Sequenced by immunoSEQ multiplex PCR; TCRdb stores in-frame clones only, minus some. Of 2 million to 2.5 million clones in the sample, approximately 95% are singletons; the top ten hold about 0.41%. The sequence was collected from a man between 18 and 35 years old in good health. Some clones in this sample may be carry-over from other donors' samples. Source material: naive CD4+ T cells from PBMCs. Subset denoted: CD45RA+ positively selected. The rearrangement joins TRBV28 to TRBJ1-5, with a weak D call TRBD1 (5 bases). The CDR3 spells CASSTRFGGRQPQHF. The DNA for the CDR3 is TGTGCCAGCAGTACCCGATTCGGGGGGAGACAGCCCCAGCATTTT.